These 13 T cell receptor beta chains originate from one sample sequenced in a study of blood T cell repertoires in COVID-19. Sequencing used immunoSEQ multiplex PCR; TCRdb keeps in-frame clones, though not all of them. The table has some 120,000 clones, around three quarters seen once; the top ten hold 11%. The source material was peripheral blood. The receptor source for this set is a human donor in a cohort sampled during active COVID-19.

This chain connects TRBV7-6 to TRBJ2-2, with D possibly matching TRBD1 (5 bases). Germline V gene lookup returns CDR1 SGHVS and CDR2 FNYEAQ. V was pared by 0 bases and J by 0 bases, with 14 bases between. This CDR3 region has 18 residues. The CDR3 loop reads CASSLARIGRANTGELFF. The CDR3 DNA follows: TGTGCCAGCAGCTTAGCTCGGATCGGCAGGGCGAACACCGGGGAGCTGTTTTTT.

The chain carries TRBV5-4 and TRBJ2-7, with 12 nucleotides matching TRBD1. This CDR3 has 17 amino acids. Germline-derived CDR1 and CDR2 are SGHNT and YYREEE (reference sequence). With V trimmed by 4 bases and J by 1 base, 9 bases remained unmatched. CDR3 nucleotide sequence: TGTGCCAGCAGCGCATATGGGACAGGGGGCTTATCCTACGAGCAGTACTTC. Protein product: CASSAYGTGGLSYEQYF.

The chain carries TRBV5-4 and TRBJ1-1; no clear D gene. From germline, CDR1 is SGHNT and CDR2 YYREEE (reference sequence). The V end was cut by 4 bases, the J end by 1 base, with 8 bases between. This CDR3 has 13 residues. CDR3 bases: TGTGCCAGCAGCCACGGGAGGAACACTGAAGCTTTCTTT. Translation gives CASSHGRNTEAFF.

This sequence joins TRBV6-6 and TRBJ2-2, with 7 bases fitting TRBD1. Germline assignment: CDR1 MNHNY and CDR2 SVGAGI (reference sequence). The length of the CDR3 is 15 residues. J was trimmed by 4 bases and V by 8 bases; bases with no gene match: 10. The CDR3 reads CASHRDSSFTGELFF. The DNA for the CDR3 is TGTGCCAGCCATCGGGACAGTAGTTTCACCGGGGAGCTGTTTTTT.

This chain links TRBV19 with TRBJ1-1, with TRBD1 identical over 12 bases. The CDR3 runs to 17 residues. V trimming: 6 bases; J trimming: 0 bases; junction bases outside the gene matches: 8. The germline gives CDR1 LNHDA, CDR2 SQIVND (reference sequence). In DNA, the CDR3 is TGTGCCAGTAGAAAGGTGGGACAGGGGGCTGTGAACACTGAAGCTTTCTTT. It specifies CASRKVGQGAVNTEAFF.

This sequence joins TRBV9 and TRBJ2-7; 9 bases are shared with TRBD2. V dropped 0 bases and J dropped 0; count of bases not matched to a gene: 7. CDR3 length: 17 amino acids. CDR1 and CDR2 (germline): SGDLS, YYNGEE. The CDR3 DNA sequence: TGTGCCAGCAGCGTAGAAGCGGGGGGCTACTTCTCCTACGAGCAGTACTTC. This codes for CASSVEAGGYFSYEQYF.

This clone was detected only once. This sequence joins TRBV6-5 and TRBJ2-1, with 11 bases that match TRBD2. V gave up 5 bases and J gave up 6 bases; unmatched junction bases: 3. The CDR3 runs to 14 residues. The V gene's germline CDR1 is MNHEY and CDR2 SVGAGI. The CDR3 bases are TGTGCCAGCAGTCTTAGCGGGGGGGCCAATGAGCAGTTCTTC. Protein: CASSLSGGANEQFF.

This clone was observed once. The V and J genes are TRBV5-1 and TRBJ2-2, with D possibly TRBD1 on 5 matching bases. There are 14 residues in the CDR3. Trimming shortened V by 2 bases and J by 2 bases, and 7 bases separated the two germline ends. Germline V gives CDR1 SGHRS, CDR2 YFSETQ. This CDR3 reads CASSLGVNTGELFF. Written as DNA, the CDR3 is TGCGCCAGCAGCTTAGGGGTAAACACCGGGGAGCTGTTTTTT. Full variable domain (rest looked up from reference TRBV5-1 and TRBJ2-2): KAGVTQTPRYLIKTRGQQVTLSCSPISGHRSVSWYQQTPGQGLQFLFEYFSETQRNKGNFPGRFSGRQFSNSRSEMNVSTLELGDSALYLCASSLGVNTGELFFGEGSRLTVL.

The rearrangement uses TRBV10-1 and TRBJ1-6; D perhaps matches TRBD1 (5 bases). This CDR3 region has 16 residues. Trimming left V 8 bases short and J 7 bases short, with 21 bases between. The germline gives CDR1 WNHNN, CDR2 SYGVQD (reference sequence). This CDR3 is CASSGGDQGDNSPLHF. Written as DNA, the CDR3 is TGCGCCAGCTCCGGAGGGGACCAGGGTGACAATTCACCCCTCCACTTT.

The chain couples TRBV11-2 to TRBJ1-4; D is ambiguous. The CDR3 extends over 11 amino acids. The ends were cut back, 3 bases at V and 7 bases at J, with 3 bases in the middle. Germline CDR1 and CDR2: SGHAT and FQNNGV. As DNA, the CDR3 is TGTGCCAGCAGCTTCAGTGAAAAACTGTTTTTT. Protein: CASSFSEKLFF.

The V call is TRBV7-9, the J call TRBJ2-3, with 8 bases aligning to TRBD1. Germline lookup yields CDR1 SEHNR and CDR2 FQNEAQ (reference sequence). The junction had 5 bases not matched to a gene; V was cut back by 0 bases and J by 0 bases. There are 17 residues in the CDR3. The CDR3 is CASSLAPGQESTDTQYF. The CDR3 nucleotides are TGTGCCAGCAGCTTAGCCCCGGGACAGGAAAGCACAGATACGCAGTATTTT. Based on the CDR3 plus reference TRBV7-9 and TRBJ2-3, the full variable domain is DTGVSQNPRHKITKRGQNVTFRCDPISEHNRLYWYRQTLGQGPEFLTYFQNEAQLEKSRLLSDRFSAERPKGSFSTLEIQRTEQGDSAMYLCASSLAPGQESTDTQYFGPGTRLTVL.

This rearrangement joins TRBV19 to TRBJ2-7, with 11 bases fitting TRBD1. V trimming: 3 bases; J trimming: 5 bases; junction bases outside the gene matches: 3. CDR1 is LNHDA, CDR2 SQIVND, per germline (reference sequence). The CDR3 spans 14 residues. The CDR3 region is CASSIGTGGNEQYF. In DNA, the CDR3 is TGTGCCAGTAGTATCGGGACAGGGGGGAACGAGCAGTACTTC.

The table lists this clone with a few counts. Other DNA sequences in this specimen translate into the identical CDR3. The chain employs TRBV7-9 and TRBJ2-7; 7 nucleotides agree with TRBD1. The germline V gene encodes CDR1 SEHNR and CDR2 FQNEAQ (reference sequence). The CDR3 sequence is 14 residues long. V dropped 3 bases and J dropped 3; count of bases not matched to a gene: 5. Here the CDR3 DNA reads TGTGCCAGCAGCTTCCGGGACAGAATCTACGAGCAGTACTTC. Its translation: CASSFRDRIYEQYF.